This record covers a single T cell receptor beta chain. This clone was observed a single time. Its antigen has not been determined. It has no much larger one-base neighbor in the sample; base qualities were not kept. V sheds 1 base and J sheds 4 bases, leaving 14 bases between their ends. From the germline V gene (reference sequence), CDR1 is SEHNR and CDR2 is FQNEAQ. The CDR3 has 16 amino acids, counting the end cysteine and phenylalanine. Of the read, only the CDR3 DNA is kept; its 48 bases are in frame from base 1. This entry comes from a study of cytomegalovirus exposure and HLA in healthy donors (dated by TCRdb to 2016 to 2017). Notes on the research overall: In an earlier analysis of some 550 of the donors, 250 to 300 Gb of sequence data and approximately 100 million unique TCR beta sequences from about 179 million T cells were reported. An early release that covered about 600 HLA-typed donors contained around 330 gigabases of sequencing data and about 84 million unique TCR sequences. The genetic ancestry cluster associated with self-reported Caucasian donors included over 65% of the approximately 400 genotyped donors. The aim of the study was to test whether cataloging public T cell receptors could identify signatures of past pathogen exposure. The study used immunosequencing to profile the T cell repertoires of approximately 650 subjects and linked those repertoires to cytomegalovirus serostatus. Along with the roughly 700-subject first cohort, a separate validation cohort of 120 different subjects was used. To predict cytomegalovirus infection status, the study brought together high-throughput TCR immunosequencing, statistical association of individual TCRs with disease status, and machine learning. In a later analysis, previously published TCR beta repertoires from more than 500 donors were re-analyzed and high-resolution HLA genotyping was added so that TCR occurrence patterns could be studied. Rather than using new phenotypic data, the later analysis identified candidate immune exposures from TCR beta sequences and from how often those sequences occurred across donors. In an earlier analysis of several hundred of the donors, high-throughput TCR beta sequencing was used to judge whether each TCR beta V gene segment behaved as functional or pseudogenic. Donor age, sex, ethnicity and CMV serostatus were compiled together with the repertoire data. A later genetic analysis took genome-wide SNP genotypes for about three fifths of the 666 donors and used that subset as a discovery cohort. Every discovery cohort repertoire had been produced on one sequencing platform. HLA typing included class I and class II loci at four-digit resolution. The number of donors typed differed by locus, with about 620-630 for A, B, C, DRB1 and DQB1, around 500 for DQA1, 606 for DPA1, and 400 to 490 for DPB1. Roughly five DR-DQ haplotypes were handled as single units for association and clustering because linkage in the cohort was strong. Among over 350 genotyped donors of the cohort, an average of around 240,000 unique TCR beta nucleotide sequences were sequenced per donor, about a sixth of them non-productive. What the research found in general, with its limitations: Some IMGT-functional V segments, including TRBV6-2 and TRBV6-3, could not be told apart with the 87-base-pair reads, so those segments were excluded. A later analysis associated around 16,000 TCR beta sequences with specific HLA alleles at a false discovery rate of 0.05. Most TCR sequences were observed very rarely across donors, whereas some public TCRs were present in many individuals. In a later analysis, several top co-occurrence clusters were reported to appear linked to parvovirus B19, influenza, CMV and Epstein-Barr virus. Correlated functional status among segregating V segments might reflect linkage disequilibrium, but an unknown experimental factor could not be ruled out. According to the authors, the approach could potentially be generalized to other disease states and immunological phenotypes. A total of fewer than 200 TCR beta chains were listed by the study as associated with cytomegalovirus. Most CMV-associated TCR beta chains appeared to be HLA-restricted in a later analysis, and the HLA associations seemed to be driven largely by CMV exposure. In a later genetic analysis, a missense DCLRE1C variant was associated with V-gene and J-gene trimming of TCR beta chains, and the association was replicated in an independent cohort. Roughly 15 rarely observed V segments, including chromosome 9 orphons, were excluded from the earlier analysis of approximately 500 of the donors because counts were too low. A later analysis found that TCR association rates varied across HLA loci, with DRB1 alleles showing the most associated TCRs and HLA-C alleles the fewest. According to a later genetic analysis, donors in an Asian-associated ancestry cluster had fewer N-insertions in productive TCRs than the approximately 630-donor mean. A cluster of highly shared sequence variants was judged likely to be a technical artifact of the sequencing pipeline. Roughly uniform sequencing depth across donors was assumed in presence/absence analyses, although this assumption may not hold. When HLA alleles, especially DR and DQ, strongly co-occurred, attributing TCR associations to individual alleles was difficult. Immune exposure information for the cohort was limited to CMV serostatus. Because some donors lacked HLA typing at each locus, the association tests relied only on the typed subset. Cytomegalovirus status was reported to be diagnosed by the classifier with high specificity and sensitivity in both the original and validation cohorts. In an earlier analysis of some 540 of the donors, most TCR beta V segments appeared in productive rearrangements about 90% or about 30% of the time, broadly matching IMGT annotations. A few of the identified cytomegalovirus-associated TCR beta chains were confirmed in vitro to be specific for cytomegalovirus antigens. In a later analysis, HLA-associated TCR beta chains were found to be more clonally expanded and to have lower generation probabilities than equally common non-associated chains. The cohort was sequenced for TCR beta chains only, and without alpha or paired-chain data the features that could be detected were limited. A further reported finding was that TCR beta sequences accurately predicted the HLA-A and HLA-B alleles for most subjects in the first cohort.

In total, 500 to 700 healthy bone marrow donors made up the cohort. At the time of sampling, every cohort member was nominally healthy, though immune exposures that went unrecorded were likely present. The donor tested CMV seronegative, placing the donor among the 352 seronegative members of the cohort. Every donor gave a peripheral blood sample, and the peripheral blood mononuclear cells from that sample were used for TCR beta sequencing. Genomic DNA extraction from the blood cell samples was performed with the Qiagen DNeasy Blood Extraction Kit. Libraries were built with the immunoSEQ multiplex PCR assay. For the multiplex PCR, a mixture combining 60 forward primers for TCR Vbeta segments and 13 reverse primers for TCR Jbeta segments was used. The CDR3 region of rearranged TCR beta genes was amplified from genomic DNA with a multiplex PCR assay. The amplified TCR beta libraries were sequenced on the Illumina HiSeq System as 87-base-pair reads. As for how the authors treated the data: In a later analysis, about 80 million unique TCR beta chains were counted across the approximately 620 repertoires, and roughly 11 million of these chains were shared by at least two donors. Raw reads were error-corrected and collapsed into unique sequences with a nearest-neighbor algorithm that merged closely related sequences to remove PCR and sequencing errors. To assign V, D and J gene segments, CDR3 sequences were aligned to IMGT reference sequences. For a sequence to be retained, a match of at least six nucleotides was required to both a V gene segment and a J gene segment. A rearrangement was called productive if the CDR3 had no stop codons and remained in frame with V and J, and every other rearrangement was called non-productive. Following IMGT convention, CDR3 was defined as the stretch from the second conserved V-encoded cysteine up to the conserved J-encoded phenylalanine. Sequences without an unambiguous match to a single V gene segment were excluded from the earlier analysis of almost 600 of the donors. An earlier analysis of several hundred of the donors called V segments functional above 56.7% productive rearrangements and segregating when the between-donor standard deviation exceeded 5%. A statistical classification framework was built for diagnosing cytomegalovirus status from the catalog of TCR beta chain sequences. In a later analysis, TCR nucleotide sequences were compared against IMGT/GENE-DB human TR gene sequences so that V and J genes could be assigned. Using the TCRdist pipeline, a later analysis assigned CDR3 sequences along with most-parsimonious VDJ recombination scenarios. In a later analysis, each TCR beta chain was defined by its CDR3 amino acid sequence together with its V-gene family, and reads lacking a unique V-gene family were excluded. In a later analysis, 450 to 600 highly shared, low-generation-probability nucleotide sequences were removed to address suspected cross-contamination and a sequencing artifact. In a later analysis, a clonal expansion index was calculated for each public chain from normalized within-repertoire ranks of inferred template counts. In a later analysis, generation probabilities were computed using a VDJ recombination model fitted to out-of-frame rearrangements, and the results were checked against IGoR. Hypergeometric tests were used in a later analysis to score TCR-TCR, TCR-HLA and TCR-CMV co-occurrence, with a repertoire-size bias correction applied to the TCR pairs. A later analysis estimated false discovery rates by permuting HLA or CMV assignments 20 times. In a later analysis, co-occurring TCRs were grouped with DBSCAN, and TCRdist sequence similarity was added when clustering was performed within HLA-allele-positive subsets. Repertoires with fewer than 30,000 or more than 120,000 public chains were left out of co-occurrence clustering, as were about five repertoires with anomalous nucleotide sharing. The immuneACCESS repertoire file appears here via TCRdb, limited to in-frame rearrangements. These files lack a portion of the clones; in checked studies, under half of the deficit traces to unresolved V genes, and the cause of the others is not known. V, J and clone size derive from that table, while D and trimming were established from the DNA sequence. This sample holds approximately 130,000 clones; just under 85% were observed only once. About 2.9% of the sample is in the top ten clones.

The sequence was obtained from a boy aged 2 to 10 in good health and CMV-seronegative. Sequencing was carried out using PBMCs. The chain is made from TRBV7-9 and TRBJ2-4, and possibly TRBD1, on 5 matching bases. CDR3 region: CASSLETEAWKNIQYF. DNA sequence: TGTGCCAGCAGCTTAGAGACAGAGGCTTGGAAAAACATTCAGTACTTC.